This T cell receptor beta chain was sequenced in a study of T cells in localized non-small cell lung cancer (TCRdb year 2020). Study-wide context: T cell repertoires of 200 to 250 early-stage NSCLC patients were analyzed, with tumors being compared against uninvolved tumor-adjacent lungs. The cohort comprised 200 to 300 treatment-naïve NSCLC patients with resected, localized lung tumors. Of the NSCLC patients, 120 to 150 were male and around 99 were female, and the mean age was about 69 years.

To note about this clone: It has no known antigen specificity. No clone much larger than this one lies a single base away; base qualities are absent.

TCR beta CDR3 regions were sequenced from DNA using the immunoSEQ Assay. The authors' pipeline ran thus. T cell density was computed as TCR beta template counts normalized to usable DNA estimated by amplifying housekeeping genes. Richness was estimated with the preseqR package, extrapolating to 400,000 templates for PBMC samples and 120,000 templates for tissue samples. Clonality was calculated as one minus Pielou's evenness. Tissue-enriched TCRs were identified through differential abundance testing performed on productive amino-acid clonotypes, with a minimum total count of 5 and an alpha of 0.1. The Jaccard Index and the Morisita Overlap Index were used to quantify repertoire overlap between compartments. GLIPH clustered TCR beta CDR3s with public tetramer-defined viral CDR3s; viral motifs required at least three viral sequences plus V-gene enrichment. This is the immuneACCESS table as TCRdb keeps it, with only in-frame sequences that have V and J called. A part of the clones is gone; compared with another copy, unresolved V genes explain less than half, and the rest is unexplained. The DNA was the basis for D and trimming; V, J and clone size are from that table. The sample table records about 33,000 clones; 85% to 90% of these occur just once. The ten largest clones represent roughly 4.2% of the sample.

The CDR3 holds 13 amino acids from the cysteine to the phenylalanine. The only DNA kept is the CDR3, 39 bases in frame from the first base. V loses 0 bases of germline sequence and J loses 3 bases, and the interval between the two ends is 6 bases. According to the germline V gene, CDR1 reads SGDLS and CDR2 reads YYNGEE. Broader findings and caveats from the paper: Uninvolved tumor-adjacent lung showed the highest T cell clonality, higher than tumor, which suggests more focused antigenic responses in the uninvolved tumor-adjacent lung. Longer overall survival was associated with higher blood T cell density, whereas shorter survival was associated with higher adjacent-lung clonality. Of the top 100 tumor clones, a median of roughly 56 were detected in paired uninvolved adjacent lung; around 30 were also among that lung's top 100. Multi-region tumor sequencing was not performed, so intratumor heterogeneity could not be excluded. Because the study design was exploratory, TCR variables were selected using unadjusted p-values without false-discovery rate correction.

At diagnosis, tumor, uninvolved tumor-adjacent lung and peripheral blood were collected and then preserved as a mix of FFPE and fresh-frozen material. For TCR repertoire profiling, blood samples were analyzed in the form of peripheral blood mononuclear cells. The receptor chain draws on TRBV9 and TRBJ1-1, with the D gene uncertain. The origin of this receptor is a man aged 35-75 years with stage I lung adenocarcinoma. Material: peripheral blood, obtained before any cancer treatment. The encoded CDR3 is CASSVVGDTEAFF. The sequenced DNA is TGTGCCAGCAGCGTAGTTGGGGACACTGAAGCTTTCTTT.